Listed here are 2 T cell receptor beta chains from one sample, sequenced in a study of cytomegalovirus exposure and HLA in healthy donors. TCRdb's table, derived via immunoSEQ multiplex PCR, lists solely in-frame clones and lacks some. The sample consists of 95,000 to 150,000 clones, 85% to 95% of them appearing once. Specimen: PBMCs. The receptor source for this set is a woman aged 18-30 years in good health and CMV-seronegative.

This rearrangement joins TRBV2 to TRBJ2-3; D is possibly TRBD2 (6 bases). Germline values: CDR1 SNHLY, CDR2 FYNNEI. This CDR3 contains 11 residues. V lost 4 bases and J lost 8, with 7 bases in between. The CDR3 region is CASSVGGTQYF. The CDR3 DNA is TGTGCCAGCAGTGTCGGGGGTACGCAGTATTTT.

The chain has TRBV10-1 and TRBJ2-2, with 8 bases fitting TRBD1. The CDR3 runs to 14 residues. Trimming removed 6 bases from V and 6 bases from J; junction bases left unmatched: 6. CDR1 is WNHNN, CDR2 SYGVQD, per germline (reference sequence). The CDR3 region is CASSPGTGPGELFF. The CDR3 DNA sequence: TGCGCCAGCAGCCCTGGGACAGGCCCCGGGGAGCTGTTTTTT.